This T cell receptor beta chain was obtained from a study of T cell responses to AZD1222 COVID-19 vaccine. Study findings and constraints: Donors were mostly white British, more females; clonal diversity possibly underestimated.

TCRdb's copy holds only in-frame clones and misses some; the assay was immunoSEQ multiplex PCR. The sample includes about 97,000 clones, 85% to 90% of them seen just once. CDR1 is SQVTM and CDR2 is ANQGSEA in the germline V gene. There are 10 residues in the CDR3. With 4 bases clipped from V and 11 bases from J, the junction kept 0 bases outside the gene matches. This clone has only one observation. Its antigen is undetermined. This chain uses TRBV29-1 with TRBJ2-3; 10 bases agree with TRBD2. This material consisted of peripheral blood, taken on day 0 of AZD1222 vaccination. This clonotype originated in an adult in good health. CDR3 amino acids: CSVGTSGQYF. The CDR3 DNA sequence: TGCAGCGTTGGGACTAGCGGGCAGTATTTT.